The clone carrying this T cell receptor beta chain was counted many times. Its antigen remains unidentified. Alongside a J-beta primer mix, a sample-barcoded 5' primer served in a second PCR lasting about 6 to 11 cycles. TCRdb itself ran the 5' RACE reads through MiXCR, one entry per CDR3 protein. The data contain 650,000 to 1,000,000 distinct CDR3 sequences, under 40% of them singletons. This entry belongs to a study of blood T cells in healthy people across ages. The CDR3 has 15 amino acids. V shed 6 bases and J 7 bases; nucleotides not matched to a gene: 17. The V gene's germline CDR1 is DFQATT and CDR2 SNEGSKA (reference sequence). Study conclusions and caveats: A roughly linear age-dependent decrease characterized TCR beta diversity per million T cells. The study found more naive CD4+ cells and higher diversity in long-lived than aged donors. It was not known whether donors were CMV positive (a possible confounder of expanded clonotype changes).

The material sequenced was blood. The chain has TRBV20-1 and TRBJ1-2; 7 bases fit TRBD1. The receptor was isolated from a man aged 18 to 29 in good health. The CDR3 spells CSARVSGGPRVGYTF. As DNA, the CDR3 is TGCAGTGCCCGAGTGTCAGGGGGGCCTCGGGTTGGCTACACCTTC.